The present T cell receptor (beta chain) was sequenced within a study of breast tumors, draining lymph nodes, adjacent tissues. TCRdb re-called the multiplex PCR reads through MiXCR, storing one row per CDR3 protein. This table has 66,000 or so distinct CDR3 sequences, around 43% appearing once. This clonotype is judged medium-sized. Its cognate antigen is unknown. Findings and caveats of the study: Tumor repertoires ranked between lymph nodes and nontumor tissue in diversity, with V and J gene preferences. Findings are consistent with lymph node origin and intratumoral expansion of most tumor T cells. Tumor and nontumor repertoires were significantly more similar in luminal-like than in basal-like breast cancer. That most tumor T cells come from lymph nodes remained unproven.

This CDR3 has 15 amino acids. Deletions cut 2 bases from V and 3 bases from J, with 13 bases between. CDR1 is LNHNV and CDR2 is YYDKDF in the germline V gene (reference sequence). This rearrangement joins TRBV15 to TRBJ2-5, with D possibly being TRBD2 (5 bases). The source material was breast tumor tissue. This TCR was recovered from a female donor with breast cancer. Some clones in this sample may be carry-over from other donors' samples. The CDR3 nucleotides are TGTGCCACCAGCAGACCAGCGGCTGCCGAAGAGACCCAGTACTTC. Translated: CATSRPAAAEETQYF.